The sequence of this TCR beta chain was determined in a study of CXCR3-negative and CXCR3-positive naive CD8 T cells. Germline V CDR1 and CDR2: SEHNR, FQNEAQ (reference sequence). The CDR3 is made up of 14 amino acids. Findings and caveats of the study: TCR strength was inferred from TRB CDR3 properties, while surface CD5 was comparable between naive subsets. Memory CD8+ cells showed much lower diversity, while both naive subsets were comparably high.

As concerns this clonotype: Its antigen is not known.

Every CD8+ subset sample held around 300,000 flow-sorted cells, done in triplicate. In preparing the TRB cDNA libraries, 5' RACE with UMI labels was used. TCRdb reprocessed the 5' RACE reads, keeping one entry per CDR3 protein, no DNA. The listing contains about 22,000 distinct CDR3 sequences. The chain is built from TRBV7-9 and TRBJ1-1. Sequencing used memory CD8+ T cells from blood. The sequence came from a human donor in good health. Some clones in this sample may be carry-over from other donors' samples. This CDR3 reads CASSLDPSKTEAFF.